This T cell receptor (beta chain) is from a study of T cells in Graves' hyperthyroidism and ophthalmopathy. RNA transcripts yielded amplified TCR beta CDR3 regions. During a first-round RT-PCR of the TCR CDR3, the HTBI primer set was used. TCRdb reanalysed the multiplex PCR reads using MiXCR and keeps one entry per CDR3 protein. The repertoire holds some 500,000 distinct CDR3 sequences, with around 22% as singletons. The study, taken as a whole, reports: Blood samples included most of the expanded thyroid clonotypes exceeding 0.001.

About this clonotype itself: The antigen is undetermined.

V shed 1 base, J shed 6 bases, and the junction held 9 bases outside the gene matches. The CDR3 sequence is 15 residues long. Germline-derived CDR1 and CDR2 are SGHRS and YFSETQ. Each diagnosis was grounded in clinical symptoms, serum thyroxine and TRAb, thyroid ultrasound, and orbital computed tomography. The sequence came from a woman aged 25-40 years with Graves' ophthalmopathy. The sequenced sample consisted of blood. The chain uses TRBV5-1 and TRBJ1-2; 7 nucleotides agree with TRBD1. The CDR3, as DNA: TGCGCCAGCAGCTTGCTCTATGACAGGGTGAATGGCTACACCTTC. Amino acid sequence: CASSLLYDRVNGYTF.